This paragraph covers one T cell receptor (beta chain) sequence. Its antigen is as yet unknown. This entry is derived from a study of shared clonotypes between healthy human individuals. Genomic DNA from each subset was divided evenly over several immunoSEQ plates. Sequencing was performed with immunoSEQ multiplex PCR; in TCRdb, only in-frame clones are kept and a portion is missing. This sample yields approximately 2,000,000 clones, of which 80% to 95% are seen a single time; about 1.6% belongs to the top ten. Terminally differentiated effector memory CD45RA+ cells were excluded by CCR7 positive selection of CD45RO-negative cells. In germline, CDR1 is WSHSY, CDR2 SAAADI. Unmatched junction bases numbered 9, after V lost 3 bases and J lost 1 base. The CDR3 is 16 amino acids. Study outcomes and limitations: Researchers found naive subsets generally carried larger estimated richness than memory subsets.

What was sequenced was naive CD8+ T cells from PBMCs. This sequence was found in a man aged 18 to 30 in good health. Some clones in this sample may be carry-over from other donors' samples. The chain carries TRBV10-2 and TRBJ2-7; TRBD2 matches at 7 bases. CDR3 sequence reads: CASSELASIGSYEQYF. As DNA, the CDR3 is TGCGCCAGCAGTGAACTAGCGTCGATAGGATCCTACGAGCAGTACTTC.